This T cell receptor beta chain was recovered during a study of Tregs in tolerant kidney transplant recipients. TCRdb keeps only in-frame clones here, not all; method: immunoSEQ multiplex PCR. The sample contains about 15,000 clones, roughly 78% of which appear only once. Regarding this clone: Its antigen is unknown.

V was clipped by 3 bases and J by 5 bases; unmatched bases: 1. The CDR3 is 14 residues long. CDR1 is SGHRS and CDR2 is YFSETQ in the germline V gene. General study points: Biological reproducibility was not directly addressed, but technical replication error appeared minimal. Activated donor B cell expansion appeared to reveal the most relevant donor-specific TCRbeta repertoire.

Unstimulated regulatory T cells (CD4+CD25+CD127-), CD4+CD25- non-regulatory cells, CD4 and CD8 cells were FACS-sorted from thawed PBMCs. The V call is TRBV5-1, the J call TRBJ2-5; TRBD2 agrees at 13 bases. The sequences come from Tregs from blood, collected before the transplant. The sequence came from a human donor who received a combined kidney and bone marrow transplant. CDR3 residues: CASSSLAGGETQYF. The CDR3 nucleotides are TGCGCCAGCAGCTCACTAGCGGGGGGGGAGACCCAGTACTTC.